Listed below are T cell receptor beta chains from one sample, sequenced in a study of shared clonotypes between healthy human individuals. Sequencing used immunoSEQ multiplex PCR; TCRdb keeps in-frame clones, though not all of them. The sample contains more than 1.2 million clones, around 98.5% of which appear only once. Sequenced material: naive CD4+ T cells sorted from blood. The receptors here all came from a man aged 25-45 years in good health. CDR3s include the opening cysteine and the closing phenylalanine or tryptophan. The D gene is left open where the match is weak. Clone size is not always given. Where it is, it says once, few, many or a class for expanded clones.

v_call	j_call	clone_size	d_call	cdr3_aa	cdr3_nt
TRBV6-4	TRBJ2-6	-	TRBD2	CASSDSRLAGASGANVLTF	TGTGCCAGCAGTGACTCGAGACTAGCGGGTGCTTCTGGGGCCAACGTCCTGACTTTC
TRBV28	TRBJ2-1	-	-	CASSLFRLGSSYNEQFF	TGTGCCAGCAGTTTATTTAGGCTGGGGAGCTCCTACAATGAGCAGTTCTTC
TRBV18	TRBJ2-1	-	-	CASSPPVARANEQFF	TGTGCCAGCTCACCACCGGTCGCCAGGGCCAATGAGCAGTTCTTC
TRBV10-2	TRBJ2-7	-	-	CASRSGVSYEQYF	TGCGCCAGCAGGTCAGGAGTAAGTTACGAGCAGTACTTC
TRBV9	TRBJ1-1	-	TRBD1	CASSVARPDRGDLEAFF	TGTGCCAGCAGCGTAGCCCGACCGGACAGGGGAGATTTGGAAGCTTTCTTT
TRBV7-2	TRBJ2-3	-	-	CASRPIRQPTDTQYF	TGTGCCAGCAGACCCATCCGACAGCCCACAGATACGCAGTATTTT
TRBV18	TRBJ2-5	-	-	CASSPQTVAIQETQYF	TGTGCCAGCTCACCACAAACAGTAGCTATTCAAGAGACCCAGTACTTC
TRBV18	TRBJ2-5	-	-	CASSSIGLGAWSSQETQYF	TGTGCCAGCTCATCGATCGGGCTAGGGGCCTGGAGCTCACAAGAGACCCAGTACTTC
TRBV7-8	TRBJ2-7	-	-	CASSREGGQEQYF	TGTGCCAGCAGCCGAGAGGGGGGCCAAGAGCAGTACTTC
TRBV4-1	TRBJ2-1	-	TRBD2	CASSQDWGTSGSSYNEQFF	TGCGCCAGCAGCCAAGATTGGGGGACTAGCGGGAGCTCCTACAATGAGCAGTTCTTC
TRBV5-5	TRBJ2-7	-	-	CASSLEAQGQHVAEQYF	TGTGCCAGCAGCTTGGAGGCGCAGGGGCAACACGTAGCCGAGCAGTACTTC
TRBV5-1	TRBJ1-1	once	-	CASSLEVGNTEAFF	TGCGCCAGCAGCTTGGAGGTAGGGAACACTGAAGCTTTCTTT
TRBV25-1	TRBJ1-2	-	-	CASSFTGKGGYTF	TGTGCCAGCAGTTTCACCGGGAAGGGTGGCTACACCTTC